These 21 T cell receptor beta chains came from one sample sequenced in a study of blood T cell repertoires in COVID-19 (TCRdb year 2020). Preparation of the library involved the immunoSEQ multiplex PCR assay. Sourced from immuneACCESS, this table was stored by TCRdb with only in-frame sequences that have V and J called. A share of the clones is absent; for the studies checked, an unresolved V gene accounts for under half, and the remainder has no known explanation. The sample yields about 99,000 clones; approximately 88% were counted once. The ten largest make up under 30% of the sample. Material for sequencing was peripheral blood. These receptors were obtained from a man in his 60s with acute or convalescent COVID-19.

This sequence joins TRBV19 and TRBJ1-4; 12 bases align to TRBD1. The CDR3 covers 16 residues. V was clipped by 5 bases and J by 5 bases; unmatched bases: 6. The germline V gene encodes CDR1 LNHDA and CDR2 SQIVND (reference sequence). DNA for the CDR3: TGTGCCAGTAGTTCGGGACAGGGGGCGTACAATGAAAAACTGTTTTTT. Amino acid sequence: CASSSGQGAYNEKLFF.

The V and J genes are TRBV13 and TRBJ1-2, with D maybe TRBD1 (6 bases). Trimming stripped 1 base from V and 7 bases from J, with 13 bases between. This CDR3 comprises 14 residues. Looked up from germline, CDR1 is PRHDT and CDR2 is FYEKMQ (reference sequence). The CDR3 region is CASSLVNREGGYTF. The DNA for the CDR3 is TGTGCCAGCAGCTTAGTAAACAGGGAGGGTGGCTACACCTTC.

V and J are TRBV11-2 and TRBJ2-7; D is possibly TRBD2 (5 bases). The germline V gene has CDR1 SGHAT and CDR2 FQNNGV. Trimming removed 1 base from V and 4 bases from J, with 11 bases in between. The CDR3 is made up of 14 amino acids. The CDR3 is CASSLGRVDYEQYF. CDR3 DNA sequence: TGTGCCAGCAGCTTAGGGCGGGTTGATTACGAGCAGTACTTC.

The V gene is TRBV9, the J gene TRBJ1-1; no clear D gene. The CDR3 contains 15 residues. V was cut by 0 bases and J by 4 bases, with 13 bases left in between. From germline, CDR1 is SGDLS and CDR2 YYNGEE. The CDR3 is CASSVAMVESTEAFF. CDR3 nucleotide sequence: TGTGCCAGCAGCGTAGCGATGGTGGAGAGCACTGAAGCTTTCTTT.

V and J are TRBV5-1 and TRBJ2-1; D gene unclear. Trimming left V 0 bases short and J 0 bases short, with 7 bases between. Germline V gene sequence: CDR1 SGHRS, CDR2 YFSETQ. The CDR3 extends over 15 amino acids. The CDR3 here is CASSLDTISYNEQFF. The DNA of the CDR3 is TGCGCCAGCAGCTTGGACACCATCTCCTACAATGAGCAGTTCTTC. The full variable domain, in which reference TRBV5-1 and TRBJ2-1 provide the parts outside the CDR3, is KAGVTQTPRYLIKTRGQQVTLSCSPISGHRSVSWYQQTPGQGLQFLFEYFSETQRNKGNFPGRFSGRQFSNSRSEMNVSTLELGDSALYLCASSLDTISYNEQFFGPGTRLTVL.

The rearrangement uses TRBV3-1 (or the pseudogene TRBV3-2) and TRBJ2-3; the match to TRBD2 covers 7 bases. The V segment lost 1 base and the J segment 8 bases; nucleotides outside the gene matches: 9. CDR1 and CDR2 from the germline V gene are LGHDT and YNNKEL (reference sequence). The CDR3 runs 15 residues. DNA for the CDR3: TGTGCCAGCAGCCAAGTCCCAGTGGGAGGGAGTACGCAGTATTTT. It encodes CASSQVPVGGSTQYF.

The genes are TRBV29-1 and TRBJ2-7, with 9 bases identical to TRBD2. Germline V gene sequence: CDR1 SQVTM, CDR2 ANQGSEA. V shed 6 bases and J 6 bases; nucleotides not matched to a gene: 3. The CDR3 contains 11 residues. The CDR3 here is CSVVSGSEQYV. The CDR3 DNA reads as TGCAGCGTGGTTAGCGGGAGCGAGCAGTACGTC.

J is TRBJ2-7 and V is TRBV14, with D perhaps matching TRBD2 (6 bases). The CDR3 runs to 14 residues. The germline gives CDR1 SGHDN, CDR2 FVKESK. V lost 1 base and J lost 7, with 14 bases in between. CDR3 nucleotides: TGTGCCAGCAGCCAAGTACGGGGGAGAGGGGAGCAGTACTTC. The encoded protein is CASSQVRGRGEQYF.

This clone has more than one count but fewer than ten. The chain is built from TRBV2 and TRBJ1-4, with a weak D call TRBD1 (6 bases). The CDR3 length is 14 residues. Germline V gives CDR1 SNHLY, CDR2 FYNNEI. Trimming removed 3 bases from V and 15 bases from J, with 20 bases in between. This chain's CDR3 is CASSDMGAGVKVFF. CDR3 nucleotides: TGTGCCAGCAGTGACATGGGGGCGGGGGTTAAGGTGTTTTTT.

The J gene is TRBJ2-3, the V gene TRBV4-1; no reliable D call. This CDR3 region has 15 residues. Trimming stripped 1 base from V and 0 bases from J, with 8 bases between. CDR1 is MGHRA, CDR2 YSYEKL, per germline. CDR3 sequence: CASSQVPRSTDTQYF. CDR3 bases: TGCGCCAGCAGCCAAGTTCCGCGGAGCACAGATACGCAGTATTTT.

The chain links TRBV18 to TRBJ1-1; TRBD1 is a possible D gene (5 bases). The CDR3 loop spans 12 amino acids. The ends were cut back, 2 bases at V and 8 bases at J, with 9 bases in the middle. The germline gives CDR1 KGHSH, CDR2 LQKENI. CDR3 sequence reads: CASSPGAGEAFF. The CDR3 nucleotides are TGTGCCAGCTCACCAGGGGCAGGCGAAGCTTTCTTT.

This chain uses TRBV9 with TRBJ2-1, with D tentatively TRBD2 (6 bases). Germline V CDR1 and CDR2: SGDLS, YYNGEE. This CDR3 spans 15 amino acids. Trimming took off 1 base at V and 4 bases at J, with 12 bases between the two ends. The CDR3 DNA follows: TGTGCCAGCAGCGTACGTCGGGGGATTTACAATGAGCAGTTCTTC. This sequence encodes CASSVRRGIYNEQFF.

CDR3 in DNA: TGTGCCAGCAGCTTAGATCACTATCAGCCCCAGCATTTT. Encoded protein: CASSLDHYQPQHF. The chain carries TRBV11-3 and TRBJ1-5; D not certain. Germline-derived CDR1 and CDR2 are SGHNT and YENEEA. Trimming shortened V by 0 bases and J by 5 bases, and 5 bases separated the two germline ends. This CDR3 is 13 amino acids long.

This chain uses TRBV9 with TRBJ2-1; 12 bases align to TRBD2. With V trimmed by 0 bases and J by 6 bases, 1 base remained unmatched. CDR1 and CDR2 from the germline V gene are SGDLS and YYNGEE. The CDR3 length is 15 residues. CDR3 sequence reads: CASSVASGRVNEQFF. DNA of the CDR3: TGTGCCAGCAGCGTAGCTAGCGGGAGGGTCAATGAGCAGTTCTTC.

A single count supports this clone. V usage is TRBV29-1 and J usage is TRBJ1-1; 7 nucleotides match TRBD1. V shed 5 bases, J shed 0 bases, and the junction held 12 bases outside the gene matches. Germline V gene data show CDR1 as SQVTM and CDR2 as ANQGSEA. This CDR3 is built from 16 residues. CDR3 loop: CSVTGHRGGVNTEAFF. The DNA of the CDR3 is TGCAGCGTTACGGGGCACAGGGGCGGCGTGAACACTGAAGCTTTCTTT.

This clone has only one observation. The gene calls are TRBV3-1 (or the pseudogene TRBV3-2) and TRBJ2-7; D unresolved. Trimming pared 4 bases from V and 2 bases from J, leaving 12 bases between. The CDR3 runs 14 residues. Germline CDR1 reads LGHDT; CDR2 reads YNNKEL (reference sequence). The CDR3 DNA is TGTGCCAGCAGCCCCGCCACTACCACCTACGAGCAGTACTTC. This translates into CASSPATTTYEQYF.

Here the CDR3 DNA reads TGCGCCAGCAGCTTGGGGCAGTACTCCTACAATGAGCAGTTCTTC. This translates into CASSLGQYSYNEQFF. The chain uses TRBV5-1 and TRBJ2-1, with D unclear. Trimming cost V 0 bases and J 0 bases, with 7 bases left between them. There are 15 residues in the CDR3. Germline V lookup: CDR1 SGHRS, CDR2 YFSETQ. The variable domain in full, with the rest retrieved from reference TRBV5-1 and TRBJ2-1, is KAGVTQTPRYLIKTRGQQVTLSCSPISGHRSVSWYQQTPGQGLQFLFEYFSETQRNKGNFPGRFSGRQFSNSRSEMNVSTLELGDSALYLCASSLGQYSYNEQFFGPGTRLTVL.

CDR3: CASSSRSEGDTYF. The CDR3 DNA is TGTGCCAGCAGCTCTAGGTCCGAGGGGGACACTTACTTC. This chain links TRBV7-8 with TRBJ2-5; a weak D match, TRBD1 (6 bases). Germline lookup yields CDR1 SGHVS and CDR2 FQNEAQ. This CDR3 is built from 13 residues. V shed 4 bases and J shed 14 bases, with 20 bases lying between them.

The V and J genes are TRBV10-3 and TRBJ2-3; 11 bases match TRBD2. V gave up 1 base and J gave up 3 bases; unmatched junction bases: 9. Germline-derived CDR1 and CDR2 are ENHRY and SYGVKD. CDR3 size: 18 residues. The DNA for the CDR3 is TGTGCCATCAGTGAGTTAGGGACTAGCGGTTGGGATACAGATACGCAGTATTTT. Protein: CAISELGTSGWDTDTQYF.

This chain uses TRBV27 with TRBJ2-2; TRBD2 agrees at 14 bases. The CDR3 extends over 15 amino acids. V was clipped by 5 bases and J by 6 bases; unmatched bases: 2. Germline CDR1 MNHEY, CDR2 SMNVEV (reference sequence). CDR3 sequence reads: CASSGGLAGAGELFF. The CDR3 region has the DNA TGTGCCAGCAGTGGGGGACTAGCGGGAGCCGGGGAGCTGTTTTTT.

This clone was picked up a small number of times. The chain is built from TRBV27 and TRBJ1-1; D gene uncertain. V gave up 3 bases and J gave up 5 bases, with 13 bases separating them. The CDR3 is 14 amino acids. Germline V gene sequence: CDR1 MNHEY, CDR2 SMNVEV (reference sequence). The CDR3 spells CASSFVGGRTEAFF. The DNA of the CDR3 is TGTGCCAGCAGTTTCGTGGGAGGGCGGACTGAAGCTTTCTTT.